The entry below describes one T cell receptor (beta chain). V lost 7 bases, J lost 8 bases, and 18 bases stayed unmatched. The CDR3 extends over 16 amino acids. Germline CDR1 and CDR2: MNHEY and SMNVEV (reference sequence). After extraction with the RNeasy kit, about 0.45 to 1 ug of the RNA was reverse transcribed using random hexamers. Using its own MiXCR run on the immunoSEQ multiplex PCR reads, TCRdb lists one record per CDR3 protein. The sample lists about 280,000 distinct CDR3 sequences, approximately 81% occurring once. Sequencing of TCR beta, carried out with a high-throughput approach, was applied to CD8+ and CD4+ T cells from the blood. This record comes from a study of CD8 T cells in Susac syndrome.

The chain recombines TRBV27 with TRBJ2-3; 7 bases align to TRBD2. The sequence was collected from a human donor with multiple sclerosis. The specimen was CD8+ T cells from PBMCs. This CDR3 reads CASNPLADHRWGTQYF. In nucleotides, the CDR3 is TGTGCCAGCAACCCCCTAGCGGACCACCGTTGGGGTACGCAGTATTTT.